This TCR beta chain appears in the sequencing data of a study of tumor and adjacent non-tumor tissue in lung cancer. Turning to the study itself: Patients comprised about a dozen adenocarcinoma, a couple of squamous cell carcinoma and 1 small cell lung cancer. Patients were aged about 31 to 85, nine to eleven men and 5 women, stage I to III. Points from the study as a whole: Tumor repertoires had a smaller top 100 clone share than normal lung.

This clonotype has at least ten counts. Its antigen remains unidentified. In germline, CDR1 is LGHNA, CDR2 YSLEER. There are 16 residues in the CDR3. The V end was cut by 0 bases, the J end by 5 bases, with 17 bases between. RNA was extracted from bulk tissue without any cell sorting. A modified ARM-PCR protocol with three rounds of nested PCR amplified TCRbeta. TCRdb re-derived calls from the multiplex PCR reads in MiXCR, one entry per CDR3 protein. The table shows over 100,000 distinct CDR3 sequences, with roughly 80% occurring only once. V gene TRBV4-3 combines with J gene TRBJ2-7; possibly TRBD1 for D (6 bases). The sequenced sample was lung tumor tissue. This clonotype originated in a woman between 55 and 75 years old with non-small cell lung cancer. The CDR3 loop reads CASSQEDRAGVHEQYF. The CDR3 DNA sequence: TGCGCCAGCAGCCAAGAAGATAGGGCAGGGGTCCACGAGCAGTACTTC.